This T cell receptor beta chain was obtained from a study of T-cell reconstitution after alpha-beta-depleted transplantation in children. Unique molecular identifiers were incorporated during preparation of the TCRbeta library. TCRdb used MiXCR to reprocess the PCR reads, holding one entry per CDR3 protein. Among about 830,000 distinct CDR3 sequences listed, around 17% were seen once. Study conclusions and caveats: The high TCRbeta diversity at day 60 in some patients came from surviving recipient T cells and thymic progenitors. At around two months after transplant, the alpha-beta T cells were reportedly derived from several hundred expanded clones that came from non-depleted graft cells. From newly produced T cells came most of the T-cell counts and diversity one year after transplant.

V was trimmed by 4 bases and J by 5 bases, leaving 24 bases between them. This CDR3 has 17 amino acids. Germline CDR1 MGHRA, CDR2 YSYEKL. As to this clonotype: The antigen is not known.

This sequence was found in a male patient between 5 and 17 years old who had a stem cell transplant for acute lymphoblastic leukemia, so the T cells may come from the graft donor. This chain links TRBV4-1 with TRBJ2-7, with D possibly TRBD1 on 6 matching bases. Sequenced material: PBMCs, mostly from graft donor cells, taken 360 days after TCRalphabeta/CD19-depleted stem cell transplant. The CDR3 sequence: CASSRSPLDRVSHEQYF. The CDR3 nucleotides read TGCGCCAGCAGCCGTTCACCGTTGGACAGAGTATCCCACGAGCAGTACTTC.